Below are 9 T cell receptor beta chains sequenced from a single sample in a study of shared clonotypes between healthy human individuals. The table came from immunoSEQ multiplex PCR; TCRdb's copy has only in-frame clones and leaves some out. The sample records roughly 1.5 million clones, 95% to 99% being singletons. The sample taken for sequencing was naive CD4+ T cells sorted from blood. As to subset: CD45RA+ positively selected. These receptors were collected from a man aged 25-45 years in good health.

CDR3 amino acids: CASIQAYNEQFF. DNA of the CDR3: TGTGCCAGCATACAGGCCTACAATGAGCAGTTCTTC. This chain links TRBV6-1 with TRBJ2-1, with D possibly being TRBD1 (5 bases). Germline CDR1 and CDR2: MNHNS and SASEGT. The V end lost 7 bases, the J end lost 2 bases, and 6 bases lay between the germline ends. The CDR3 totals 12 residues.

This chain links TRBV28 with TRBJ2-7; tentative D call: TRBD2 (5 bases). CDR3 length: 13 residues. Germline CDR1 is MDHEN and CDR2 is SYDVKM. Trimming cost V 5 bases and J 2 bases, with 10 bases left between them. The CDR3: CASSTGETYEQYF. The CDR3 DNA reads TGTGCCAGCAGTACCGGGGAAACCTACGAGCAGTACTTC. Combining the CDR3 with reference TRBV28 and TRBJ2-7 gives the whole variable domain DVKVTQSSRYLVKRTGEKVFLECVQDMDHENMFWYRQDPGLGLRLIYFSYDVKMKEKGDIPEGYSVSREKKERFSLILESASTNQTSMYLCASSTGETYEQYFGPGTRLTVT.

The genes are TRBV6-5 and TRBJ2-1, with D unresolved. Between the trimmed V and J ends, which lost 0 bases and 8 bases, there was a span of 5 bases. Germline lookup yields CDR1 MNHEY and CDR2 SVGAGI. The CDR3 loop spans 12 amino acids. The CDR3 DNA follows: TGTGCCAGCAGTTACTCGAGACATGAGCAGTTCTTC. Amino acid sequence: CASSYSRHEQFF.

V gene TRBV12-5 combines with J gene TRBJ2-7; D not resolved. This CDR3 has 14 residues. Germline V gene data show CDR1 as LGHNT and CDR2 as FRNRAP. Trimming left V 4 bases short and J 2 bases short, with 12 bases between. The CDR3 DNA reads TGTGCTAGTGGTTCGGCCCTTAAGGCCTACGAGCAGTACTTC. Encoded protein: CASGSALKAYEQYF.

The chain has TRBV5-4 and TRBJ2-5; 7 bases line up with TRBD1. V gave up 4 bases and J gave up 4 bases; unmatched junction bases: 10. The CDR3 loop spans 15 amino acids. Looked up from germline, CDR1 is SGHNT and CDR2 is YYREEE (reference sequence). The CDR3 protein is CASSLPTGAIETQYF. The CDR3 DNA is TGTGCCAGCAGCCTACCCACAGGGGCGATAGAGACCCAGTACTTC.

V and J are TRBV10-3 and TRBJ2-7; 10 positions agree with TRBD1. CDR1 ENHRY and CDR2 SYGVKD come from the germline V gene. J gave up 3 bases and V 4 bases, and 12 bases lay outside the gene matches. This CDR3 spans 17 amino acids. DNA of the CDR3: TGTGCCATCAGTGGATCGGACAGGGGGGATAGAATCTACGAGCAGTACTTC. Translation gives CAISGSDRGDRIYEQYF.

The gene calls are TRBV5-5 and TRBJ2-1; D ambiguous. There are 13 residues in the CDR3. Germline V gene lookup returns CDR1 SGHKS and CDR2 YYEKEE (reference sequence). The V gene lost 4 bases and the J gene lost 9 bases, with 14 bases spanning the gap. The CDR3 bases are TGTGCCAGCAGCCTCCTCTTCTGGACTGAGCAGTTCTTC. Protein: CASSLLFWTEQFF.

This chain joins TRBV9 and TRBJ2-1; 10 positions agree with TRBD2. CDR1 SGDLS and CDR2 YYNGEE come from the germline V gene. CDR3 length: 17 amino acids. With 6 bases clipped from V and 3 bases from J, the junction kept 12 bases outside the gene matches. The CDR3 loop is CASTGQAGLADYNEQFF. CDR3 DNA: TGTGCCAGCACTGGACAGGCTGGACTAGCGGACTACAATGAGCAGTTCTTC.

The rearrangement links TRBV25-1 to TRBJ2-7; 8 positions match TRBD2. The length of the CDR3 is 16 residues. Per germline, CDR1 MGHDK and CDR2 SYGVNS. V gave up 6 bases and J gave up 6 bases; unmatched junction bases: 16. The CDR3: CASSPWGGGTPLEQYF. As DNA, the CDR3 is TGTGCCAGCAGCCCCTGGGGCGGGGGGACCCCTCTCGAGCAGTACTTC.